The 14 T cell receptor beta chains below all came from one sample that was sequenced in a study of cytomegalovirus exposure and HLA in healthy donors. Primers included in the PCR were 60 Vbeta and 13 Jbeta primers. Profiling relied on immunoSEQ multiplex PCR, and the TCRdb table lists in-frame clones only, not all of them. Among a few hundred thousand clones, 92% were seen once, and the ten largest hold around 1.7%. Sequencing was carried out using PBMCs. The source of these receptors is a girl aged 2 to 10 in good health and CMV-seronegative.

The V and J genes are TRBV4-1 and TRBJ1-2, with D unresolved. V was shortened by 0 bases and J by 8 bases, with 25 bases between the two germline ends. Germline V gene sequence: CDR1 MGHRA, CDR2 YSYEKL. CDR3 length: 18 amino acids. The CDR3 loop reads CASSQDQEGAGRWEGYTF. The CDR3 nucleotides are TGCGCCAGCAGCCAAGATCAGGAGGGTGCGGGCCGGTGGGAAGGCTACACCTTC.

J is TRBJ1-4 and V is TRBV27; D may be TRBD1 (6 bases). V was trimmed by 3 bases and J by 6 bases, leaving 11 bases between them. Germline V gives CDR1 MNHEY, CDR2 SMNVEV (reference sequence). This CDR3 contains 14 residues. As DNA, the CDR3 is TGTGCCAGCAGTTTCAGGGGATACCATGAAAAACTGTTTTTT. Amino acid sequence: CASSFRGYHEKLFF.

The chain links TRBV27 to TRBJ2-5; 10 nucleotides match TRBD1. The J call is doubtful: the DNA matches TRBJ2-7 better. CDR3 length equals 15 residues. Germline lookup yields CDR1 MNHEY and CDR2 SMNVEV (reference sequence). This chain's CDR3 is CASSVDRGVTYEQYF. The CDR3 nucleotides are TGTGCCAGCAGTGTGGACAGGGGGGTAACCTACGAGCAGTACTTC.

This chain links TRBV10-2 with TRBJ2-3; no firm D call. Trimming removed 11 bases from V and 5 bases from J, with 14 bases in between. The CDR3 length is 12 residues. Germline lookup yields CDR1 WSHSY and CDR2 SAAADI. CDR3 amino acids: CAVVGAGDTQYF. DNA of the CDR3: TGCGCCGTCGTTGGTGCAGGAGATACGCAGTATTTT.

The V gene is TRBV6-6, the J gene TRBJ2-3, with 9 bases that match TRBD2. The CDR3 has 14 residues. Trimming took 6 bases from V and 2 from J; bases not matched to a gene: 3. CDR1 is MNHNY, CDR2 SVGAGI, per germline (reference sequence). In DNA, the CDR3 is TGTGCCAGCAGACTAGCGGGCCTCACAGATACGCAGTATTTT. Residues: CASRLAGLTDTQYF.

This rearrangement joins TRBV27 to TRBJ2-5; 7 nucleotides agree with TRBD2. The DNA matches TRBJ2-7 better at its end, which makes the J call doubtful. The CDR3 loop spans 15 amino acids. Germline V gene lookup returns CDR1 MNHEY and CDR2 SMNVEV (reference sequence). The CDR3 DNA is TGTGCCAGCAGTCTTCTAGCGGCGTCGGCCTACGAGCAGTACTTC. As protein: CASSLLAASAYEQYF.

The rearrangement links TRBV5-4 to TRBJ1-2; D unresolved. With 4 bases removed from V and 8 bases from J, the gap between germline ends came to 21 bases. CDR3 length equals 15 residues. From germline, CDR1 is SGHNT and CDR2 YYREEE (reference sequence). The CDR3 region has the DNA TGTGCCAGCAGCCCTGCTTCTGCGGAGGCTTGGGGCTACACCTTC. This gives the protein CASSPASAEAWGYTF.

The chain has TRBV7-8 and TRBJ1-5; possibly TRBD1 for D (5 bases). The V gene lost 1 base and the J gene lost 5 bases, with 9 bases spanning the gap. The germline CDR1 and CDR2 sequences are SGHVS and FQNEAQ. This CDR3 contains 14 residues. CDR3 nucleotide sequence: TGTGCCAGCAGCTTAGAAGTAGGGGATCAGCCCCAGCATTTT. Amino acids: CASSLEVGDQPQHF.

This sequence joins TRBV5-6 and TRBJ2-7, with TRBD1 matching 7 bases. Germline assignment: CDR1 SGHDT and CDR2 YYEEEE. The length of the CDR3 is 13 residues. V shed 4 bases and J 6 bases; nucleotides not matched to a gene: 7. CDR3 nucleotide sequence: TGTGCCAGCAGCCCTTCGGGACAGCCCGAGCAGTACTTC. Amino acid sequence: CASSPSGQPEQYF. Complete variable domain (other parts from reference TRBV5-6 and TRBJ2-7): DAGVTQSPTHLIKTRGQQVTLRCSPKSGHDTVSWYQQALGQGPQFIFQYYEEEERQRGNFPDRFSGHQFPNYSSELNVNALLLGDSALYLCASSPSGQPEQYFGPGTRLTVT.

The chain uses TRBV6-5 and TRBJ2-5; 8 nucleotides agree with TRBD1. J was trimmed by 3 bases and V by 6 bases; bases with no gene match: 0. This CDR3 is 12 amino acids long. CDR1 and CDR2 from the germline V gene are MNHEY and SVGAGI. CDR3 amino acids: CASRDREETQYF. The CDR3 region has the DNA TGTGCCAGCAGGGACAGGGAAGAGACCCAGTACTTC.

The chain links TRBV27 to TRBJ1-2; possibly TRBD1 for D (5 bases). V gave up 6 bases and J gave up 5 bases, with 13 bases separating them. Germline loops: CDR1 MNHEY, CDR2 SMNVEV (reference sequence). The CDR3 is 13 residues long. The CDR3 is CASRSSGGYGYTF. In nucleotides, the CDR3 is TGTGCCAGCAGAAGTTCGGGGGGGTATGGCTACACCTTC.

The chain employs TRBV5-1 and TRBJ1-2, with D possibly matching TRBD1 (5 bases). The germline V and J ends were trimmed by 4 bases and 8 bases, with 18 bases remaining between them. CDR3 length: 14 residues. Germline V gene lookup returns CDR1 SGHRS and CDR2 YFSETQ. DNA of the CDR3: TGCGCCAGCAGCCCGGGCGGGGCGGGCGCGGGCTACACCTTC. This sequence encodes CASSPGGAGAGYTF.

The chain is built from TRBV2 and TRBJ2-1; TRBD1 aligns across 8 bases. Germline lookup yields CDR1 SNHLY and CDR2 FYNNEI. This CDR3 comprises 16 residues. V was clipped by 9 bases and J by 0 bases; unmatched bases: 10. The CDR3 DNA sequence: TGTGCCAGTCGATGGGGAACAGGGGGCTCCTACAATGAGCAGTTCTTC. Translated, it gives CASRWGTGGSYNEQFF.

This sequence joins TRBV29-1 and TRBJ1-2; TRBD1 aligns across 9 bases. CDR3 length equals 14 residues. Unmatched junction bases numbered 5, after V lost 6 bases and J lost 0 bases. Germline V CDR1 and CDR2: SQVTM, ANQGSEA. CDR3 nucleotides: TGCAGCGTCACCGGGACAGGGACTAACTATGGCTACACCTTC. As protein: CSVTGTGTNYGYTF. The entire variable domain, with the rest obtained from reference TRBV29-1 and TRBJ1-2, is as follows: SAVISQKPSRDICQRGTSLTIQCQVDSQVTMMFWYRQQPGQSLTLIATANQGSEATYESGFVIDKFPISRPNLTFSTLTVSNMSPEDSSIYLCSVTGTGTNYGYTFGSGTRLTVV.